This T cell receptor (beta chain) was documented in a study of T cell clones after liver transplantation. Overall study context: Patients counted as tolerant after at least one year off all immunosuppression, enzymes not exceeding twice normal.

A remark on this clone: What it binds is not known.

Produced via immunoSEQ multiplex PCR; TCRdb's table is partial and in-frame only. The table lists roughly 65,000 clones, approximately 92% of them singletons. Overall study findings and caveats: Small, mixed patient groups and varying post-transplant times limit these conclusions.

Germline assignment: CDR1 ENHRY and CDR2 SYGVKD. V lost 6 bases to trimming and J lost 6 bases, with 9 bases between them. CDR3 size: 12 residues. Specimen: CD4+ T cells from blood, collected less than 28 months after liver transplant. The chain combines TRBV10-3 with TRBJ2-1, with D tentatively TRBD2 (5 bases). The TCR sequence derives from a human patient who received a liver transplant. Some T cells may be the graft donor's. The CDR3 reads CAISGGSNEQFF. CDR3 nucleotides: TGTGCCATCAGCGGTGGGAGCAATGAGCAGTTCTTC.